Listed below are T cell receptor beta chains from one sample, sequenced in a study of T cells after yellow fever vaccination. Each CDR3 protein is one row after TCRdb ran MiXCR on the 5' RACE reads. The repertoire consists of hundreds of thousands of distinct CDR3 sequences, with around 16% occurring once and the leading ten covering roughly a sixth. The sequencing here drew on PBMCs, taken 4 to 6 days after the first yellow fever vaccination. The receptors originated from a man aged 18 to 35 who received the YFV17D yellow fever vaccine. Each CDR3 is given with its conserved first and last residue. Each record gives: clone size, J gene, V gene, D gene, CDR3 protein, CDR3 DNA. The D gene is left open where the match is weak. Size values are once, few and many counts, or a class for expanded clones, and some rows have none.

abundance: .
j_gene: TRBJ1-3
v_gene: TRBV30
d_gene: .
CDR3aa: CAWSGESGNTIYF
CDR3nt: TGTGCCTGGAGCGGGGAATCTGGAAACACCATATATTTT

abundance: .
j_gene: TRBJ2-2
v_gene: TRBV9
d_gene: TRBD1
CDR3aa: CASSTGVTGELFF
CDR3nt: TGTGCCAGCAGCACAGGGGTCACCGGGGAGCTGTTTTTT

abundance: .
j_gene: TRBJ1-3
v_gene: TRBV30
d_gene: .
CDR3aa: CAWTPGRTSGNTIYF
CDR3nt: TGTGCCTGGACCCCCGGGCGGACCTCTGGAAACACCATATATTTT

abundance: few
j_gene: TRBJ1-2
v_gene: TRBV7-2
d_gene: TRBD1
CDR3aa: CASSPGQGADGGYTF
CDR3nt: TGTGCCAGCAGCCCCGGACAGGGGGCGGACGGGGGCTACACCTTC

abundance: .
j_gene: TRBJ1-2
v_gene: TRBV7-2
d_gene: .
CDR3aa: CASSTRTQNINYGYTF
CDR3nt: TGTGCCAGCAGCACCCGGACCCAGAATATTAACTATGGCTACACCTTC

abundance: .
j_gene: TRBJ1-1
v_gene: TRBV29-1
d_gene: .
CDR3aa: CSVASAGSREAFF
CDR3nt: TGCAGCGTTGCTTCCGCAGGTTCTCGTGAAGCTTTCTTT

abundance: .
j_gene: TRBJ2-7
v_gene: TRBV29-1
d_gene: TRBD2
CDR3aa: CSVGPGGYEQYF
CDR3nt: TGCAGCGTTGGCCCGGGGGGCTACGAGCAGTACTTC

abundance: .
j_gene: TRBJ2-1
v_gene: TRBV12-3/TRBV12-4
d_gene: .
CDR3aa: CASVEGLRNEQFF
CDR3nt: TGTGCCAGCGTAGAAGGGTTACGGAATGAGCAGTTCTTC

abundance: .
j_gene: TRBJ2-5
v_gene: TRBV4-1
d_gene: TRBD2
CDR3aa: CASSPLGTSGGAVETQYF
CDR3nt: TGCGCCAGCAGCCCCCTGGGGACTAGCGGGGGGGCCGTGGAGACCCAGTACTTC

abundance: once
j_gene: TRBJ1-1
v_gene: TRBV5-1
d_gene: .
CDR3aa: CASSLDGRENTEAFF
CDR3nt: TGCGCCAGCAGTTTGGACGGCCGAGAGAACACTGAAGCTTTCTTT

abundance: few
j_gene: TRBJ1-1
v_gene: TRBV5-1
d_gene: .
CDR3aa: CASSFTRDQGITEAFF
CDR3nt: TGCGCCAGCAGCTTCACCCGGGACCAAGGGATTACTGAAGCTTTCTTT

abundance: few
j_gene: TRBJ2-5
v_gene: TRBV3-1
d_gene: TRBD2
CDR3aa: CASSHLAGGRETQYF
CDR3nt: TGTGCCAGCAGCCATCTGGCGGGGGGCCGGGAGACCCAGTACTTC

abundance: .
j_gene: TRBJ2-7
v_gene: TRBV7-2
d_gene: TRBD1
CDR3aa: CASSLASGQETYEQYF
CDR3nt: TGTGCCAGCAGCTTAGCGTCGGGACAGGAGACCTACGAGCAGTACTTC

abundance: .
j_gene: TRBJ2-7
v_gene: TRBV7-6
d_gene: .
CDR3aa: CASSWREAYEQYF
CDR3nt: TGTGCCAGCAGCTGGAGGGAAGCCTACGAGCAGTACTTC

abundance: .
j_gene: TRBJ1-6
v_gene: TRBV6-5
d_gene: .
CDR3aa: CASSNPDRPLHF
CDR3nt: TGTGCCAGCAGTAACCCGGACCGGCCCCTCCACTTT

abundance: .
j_gene: TRBJ2-2
v_gene: TRBV29-1
d_gene: .
CDR3aa: CSVGPRDGHGELFF
CDR3nt: TGCAGCGTCGGACCTCGGGACGGCCACGGGGAGCTGTTTTTT

abundance: once
j_gene: TRBJ2-7
v_gene: TRBV19
d_gene: .
CDR3aa: CASSLSGTVVDEQYF
CDR3nt: TGTGCCAGTAGTCTCTCCGGGACCGTGGTTGACGAGCAGTACTTC

abundance: many
j_gene: TRBJ1-3
v_gene: TRBV15
d_gene: .
CDR3aa: CATSRDAVIGNTIYF
CDR3nt: TGTGCCACCAGCAGAGATGCCGTAATTGGAAACACCATATATTTT

abundance: .
j_gene: TRBJ2-1
v_gene: TRBV12-3/TRBV12-4
d_gene: .
CDR3aa: CASSFGGGRSYNEQFF
CDR3nt: TGTGCCAGCAGTTTCGGCGGGGGCCGCTCCTACAATGAGCAGTTCTTC

abundance: .
j_gene: TRBJ2-2
v_gene: TRBV28
d_gene: .
CDR3aa: CASSFYRGELFF
CDR3nt: TGTGCCAGCAGTTTCTACAGGGGGGAGCTGTTTTTT

abundance: few
j_gene: TRBJ2-7
v_gene: TRBV6-2/TRBV6-3
d_gene: TRBD1
CDR3aa: CASSYSPGQGNEQYF
CDR3nt: TGTGCCAGCAGTTACTCACCGGGACAGGGGAACGAGCAGTACTTC

abundance: .
j_gene: TRBJ2-5
v_gene: TRBV5-5
d_gene: TRBD2
CDR3aa: CASSSNSGGAETQYF
CDR3nt: TGTGCCAGCAGCTCGAACAGCGGGGGGGCCGAGACCCAGTACTTC

abundance: many
j_gene: TRBJ1-1
v_gene: TRBV29-1
d_gene: .
CDR3aa: CSVEKGWDTEAFF
CDR3nt: TGCAGCGTTGAGAAGGGTTGGGACACTGAAGCTTTCTTT

abundance: few
j_gene: TRBJ1-1
v_gene: TRBV7-2
d_gene: .
CDR3aa: CASSSQADTEAFF
CDR3nt: TGTGCCAGCAGCTCGCAGGCGGACACTGAAGCTTTCTTT

abundance: many
j_gene: TRBJ1-1
v_gene: TRBV6-2/TRBV6-3
d_gene: .
CDR3aa: CASSYSIHAGSTEAFF
CDR3nt: TGTGCCAGCAGTTACTCGATCCATGCGGGCAGCACTGAAGCTTTCTTT

abundance: .
j_gene: TRBJ1-1
v_gene: TRBV12-3/TRBV12-4
d_gene: .
CDR3aa: CASSHPEMGNTEAFF
CDR3nt: TGTGCCAGCAGTCATCCGGAGATGGGGAACACTGAAGCTTTCTTT

abundance: few
j_gene: TRBJ2-4
v_gene: TRBV7-2
d_gene: TRBD1
CDR3aa: CASSLGTGFFNIQYF
CDR3nt: TGTGCCAGCAGCTTGGGGACAGGGTTTTTCAACATTCAGTACTTC

abundance: many
j_gene: TRBJ1-1
v_gene: TRBV5-1
d_gene: .
CDR3aa: CASSLGTGEDTEAFF
CDR3nt: TGCGCCAGCAGCTTGGGGACGGGAGAGGACACTGAAGCTTTCTTT

abundance: .
j_gene: TRBJ2-5
v_gene: TRBV5-1
d_gene: .
CDR3aa: CASSSGLTAETQYF
CDR3nt: TGCGCCAGCAGCTCAGGACTCACAGCAGAGACCCAGTACTTC

abundance: once
j_gene: TRBJ2-5
v_gene: TRBV9
d_gene: TRBD2
CDR3aa: CASSVSSGGAFFKQETQYF
CDR3nt: TGTGCCAGCAGCGTATCTAGCGGGGGGGCCTTTTTTAAACAAGAGACCCAGTACTTC

abundance: few
j_gene: TRBJ1-5
v_gene: TRBV6-1
d_gene: TRBD1
CDR3aa: CASRTGGNQPQHF
CDR3nt: TGTGCCAGCAGAACAGGGGGCAATCAGCCCCAGCATTTT

abundance: few
j_gene: TRBJ2-5
v_gene: TRBV4-1
d_gene: .
CDR3aa: CASSQDWSSPETQYF
CDR3nt: TGCGCCAGCAGCCAAGATTGGTCCTCTCCTGAGACCCAGTACTTC

abundance: few
j_gene: TRBJ2-1
v_gene: TRBV6-2/TRBV6-3
d_gene: .
CDR3aa: CASSHGVYNEQFF
CDR3nt: TGTGCCAGCAGCCACGGGGTATACAATGAGCAGTTCTTC

abundance: .
j_gene: TRBJ2-7
v_gene: TRBV7-2
d_gene: TRBD2
CDR3aa: CASSTRGLAAGEQYF
CDR3nt: TGTGCCAGCAGCACAAGGGGACTAGCGGCGGGGGAGCAGTACTTC

abundance: .
j_gene: TRBJ2-5
v_gene: TRBV20-1
d_gene: .
CDR3aa: CSAPVRGRETQYF
CDR3nt: TGCAGTGCCCCCGTGAGGGGTCGGGAGACCCAGTACTTC

abundance: .
j_gene: TRBJ1-1
v_gene: TRBV7-6
d_gene: .
CDR3aa: CASSLEGGRDTEAFF
CDR3nt: TGTGCCAGCAGCTTAGAGGGAGGGCGAGACACTGAAGCTTTCTTT

abundance: .
j_gene: TRBJ1-5
v_gene: TRBV27
d_gene: .
CDR3aa: CASSKGRYNQPQHF
CDR3nt: TGTGCCAGCAGTAAGGGGAGGTACAATCAGCCCCAGCATTTT

abundance: .
j_gene: TRBJ2-5
v_gene: TRBV5-6
d_gene: TRBD1
CDR3aa: CASSGRQGRETQYF
CDR3nt: TGTGCCAGCAGCGGGAGACAGGGTCGCGAGACCCAGTACTTC

abundance: few
j_gene: TRBJ1-4
v_gene: TRBV29-1
d_gene: .
CDR3aa: CSVVLMGLGEKLFF
CDR3nt: TGCAGCGTTGTCTTGATGGGATTGGGTGAAAAACTGTTTTTT

abundance: .
j_gene: TRBJ2-1
v_gene: TRBV4-1
d_gene: .
CDR3aa: CASSQEIGGYNEQFF
CDR3nt: TGCGCCAGCAGCCAAGAGATCGGGGGTTACAATGAGCAGTTCTTC

abundance: .
j_gene: TRBJ1-1
v_gene: TRBV7-3
d_gene: .
CDR3aa: CASSLMGVGGTEAFF
CDR3nt: TGTGCCAGCAGCTTAATGGGGGTAGGGGGCACTGAAGCTTTCTTT

abundance: .
j_gene: TRBJ1-2
v_gene: TRBV6-1
d_gene: TRBD1
CDR3aa: CASSGDRGLGYTF
CDR3nt: TGTGCCAGCAGTGGGGACAGGGGGCTTGGCTACACCTTC

abundance: .
j_gene: TRBJ2-1
v_gene: TRBV27
d_gene: .
CDR3aa: CASSSLSSLGSYNEQFF
CDR3nt: TGTGCCAGCAGTTCCCTCTCGTCCCTGGGCTCCTACAATGAGCAGTTCTTC

abundance: few
j_gene: TRBJ1-6
v_gene: TRBV4-1
d_gene: .
CDR3aa: CASSQRQGNSPLHF
CDR3nt: TGCGCCAGCAGCCAAAGGCAGGGAAATTCACCCCTCCACTTT

abundance: many
j_gene: TRBJ2-1
v_gene: TRBV4-3
d_gene: .
CDR3aa: CASSPLGNGGDNEQFF
CDR3nt: TGCGCCAGCAGCCCCCTCGGGAACGGGGGAGACAATGAGCAGTTCTTC

abundance: .
j_gene: TRBJ2-3
v_gene: TRBV5-6
d_gene: .
CDR3aa: CASSMTSADTQYF
CDR3nt: TGTGCCAGCAGCATGACCTCAGCAGATACGCAGTATTTT

abundance: .
j_gene: TRBJ2-3
v_gene: TRBV7-2
d_gene: TRBD1
CDR3aa: CASRPRTGSTDTQYF
CDR3nt: TGTGCCAGCAGACCAAGGACAGGCAGCACAGATACGCAGTATTTT